This TCR beta chain was sequenced during a study of identical twins. One entry per CDR3 protein, called by TCRdb with MiXCR from the 5' RACE reads. The repertoire includes 300,000 to 400,000 distinct CDR3 sequences, approximately 8.7% of them detected once, and 8.5% to 10% sits in the top ten. Trimming pared 1 base from V and 4 bases from J, leaving 16 bases between. CDR3 length: 16 amino acids. The germline CDR1 and CDR2 sequences are MGHRA and YSYEKL. A few counts support this clonotype. The rearrangement links TRBV4-1 to TRBJ2-5, with TRBD1 as a possible D gene (6 bases). Source material: naive T cells sorted from blood. This receptor was identified in a woman in her forties or fifties in good health. The CDR3 region is CASSQGQVLEGETQYF. CDR3 nucleotides: TGCGCCAGCAGCCAAGGACAGGTCCTAGAGGGAGAGACCCAGTACTTC.